The clone carrying this T cell receptor beta chain was observed many times. Its antigen is undetermined. These data belong to a study of T-cell reconstitution after alpha-beta-depleted transplantation in children. The V segment lost 2 bases and the J segment 10 bases; nucleotides outside the gene matches: 5. Germline assignment: CDR1 SQVTM and CDR2 ANQGSEA. The CDR3 is made up of 12 amino acids. Preparation of the TCRbeta library used unique molecular identifiers. TCRdb itself ran the PCR reads through MiXCR, one entry per CDR3 protein. The sample shows approximately 170,000 distinct CDR3 sequences, 8.5% to 14% of them seen only once. Regarding the study as a whole: Several patients had high TCRbeta diversity at day 60; it came from surviving recipient T cells and thymic progenitors. Counts and diversity of T cells one year after transplant came mostly from newly produced T cells. Where alpha-beta T cells came from about two months after transplant was reportedly several hundred expanded graft clones.

The specimen comprised PBMCs, sampled before TCRalphabeta/CD19-depleted stem cell transplant. This TCR derives from a boy between 2 and 10 years old with acute myeloid leukemia, due to receive a stem cell transplant. V and J are TRBV29-1 and TRBJ1-2; TRBD1 agrees at 9 bases. CDR3 region: CSVETGGFFYTF. Written as DNA, the CDR3 is TGCAGCGTTGAAACAGGGGGCTTCTTCTACACCTTC.